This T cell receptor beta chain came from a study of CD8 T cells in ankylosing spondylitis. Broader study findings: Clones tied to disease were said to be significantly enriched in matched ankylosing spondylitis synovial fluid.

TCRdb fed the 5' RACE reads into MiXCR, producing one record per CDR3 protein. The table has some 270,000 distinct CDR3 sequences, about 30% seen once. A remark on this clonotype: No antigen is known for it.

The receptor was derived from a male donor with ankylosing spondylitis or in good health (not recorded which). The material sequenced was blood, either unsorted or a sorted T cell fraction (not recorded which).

CDR3 protein: CASSFGRASGANVLTF. As DNA, the CDR3 is TGTGCCAGCAGTTTCGGACGGGCCTCTGGGGCCAACGTCCTGACTTTC. The chain combines TRBV6-5 with TRBJ2-6; unclear D gene. This CDR3 has 16 residues. V was pared by 4 bases and J by 0 bases, with 10 bases between. CDR1 is MNHEY, CDR2 SVGAGI, per germline.